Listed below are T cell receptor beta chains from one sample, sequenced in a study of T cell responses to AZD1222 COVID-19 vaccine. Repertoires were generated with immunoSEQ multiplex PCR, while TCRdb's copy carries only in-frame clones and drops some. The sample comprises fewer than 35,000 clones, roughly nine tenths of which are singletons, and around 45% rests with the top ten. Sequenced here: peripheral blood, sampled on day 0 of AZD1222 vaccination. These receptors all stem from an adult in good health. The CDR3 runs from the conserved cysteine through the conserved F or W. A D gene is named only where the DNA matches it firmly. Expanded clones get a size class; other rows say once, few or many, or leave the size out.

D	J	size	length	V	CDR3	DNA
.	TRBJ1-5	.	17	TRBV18	CASSLIRAEYSNQPQHF	TGTGCCAGCTCTCTCATAAGGGCCGAATATAGCAATCAGCCCCAGCATTTT
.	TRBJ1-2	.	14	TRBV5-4	CASSPEGGPGGYTF	TGTGCCAGCAGCCCAGAGGGGGGGCCAGGGGGCTACACCTTC
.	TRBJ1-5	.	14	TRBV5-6	CASSLGPFGQPQHF	TGTGCCAGCAGCTTGGGTCCCTTCGGTCAGCCCCAGCATTTT
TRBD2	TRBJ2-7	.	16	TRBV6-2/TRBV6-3	CASSFGTSGAPYEQYF	TGTGCCAGCAGTTTCGGGACTAGCGGAGCCCCCTACGAGCAGTACTTC
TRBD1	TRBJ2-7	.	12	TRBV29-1	CSVGQGLYEQYF	TGCAGCGTCGGACAGGGACTCTACGAGCAGTACTTC
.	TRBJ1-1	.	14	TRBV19	CASRIAGVNTEAFF	TGTGCCAGTAGAATCGCCGGGGTAAACACTGAAGCTTTCTTT
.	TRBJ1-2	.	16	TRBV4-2	CASSQSTKTDRDGYTF	TGTGCCAGCAGCCAGTCTACGAAGACGGACAGAGATGGCTACACCTTC
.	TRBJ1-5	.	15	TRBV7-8	CASSLEGQSNQPQHF	TGTGCCAGCAGCTTAGAGGGACAAAGCAATCAGCCCCAGCATTTT
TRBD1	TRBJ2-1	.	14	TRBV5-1	CASSLRQGANEQFF	TGCGCCAGCAGCTTGCGTCAGGGGGCTAATGAGCAGTTCTTC
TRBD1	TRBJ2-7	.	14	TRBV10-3	CAIRGTGGPYEQYF	TGTGCCATCAGGGGGACAGGGGGACCCTACGAGCAGTACTTC
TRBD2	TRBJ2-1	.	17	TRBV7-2	CASSSSQTSDPDNEQFF	TGTGCCAGCAGCTCTAGTCAGACTAGCGATCCAGACAATGAGCAGTTCTTC
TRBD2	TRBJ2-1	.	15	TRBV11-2	CASSPLRGAYNEQFF	TGTGCCAGCAGTCCCTTGCGGGGGGCCTACAATGAGCAGTTCTTC
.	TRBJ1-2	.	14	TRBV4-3	CASSQAVGGYGYTF	TGCGCCAGCAGCCAGGCGGTAGGGGGCTATGGCTACACCTTC
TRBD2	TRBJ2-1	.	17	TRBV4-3	CASSQEIRAGGYNEQFF	TGCGCCAGCAGCCAAGAGATCCGAGCGGGGGGCTACAATGAGCAGTTCTTC
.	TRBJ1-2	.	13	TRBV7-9	CASSLGRPYGYTF	TGTGCCAGCAGCTTAGGACGCCCCTATGGCTACACCTTC
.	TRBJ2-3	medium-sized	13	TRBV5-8	CASRVENTDTQYF	TGTGCCAGCAGAGTAGAAAACACAGATACGCAGTATTTT
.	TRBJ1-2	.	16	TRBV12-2	CASRWNRDRGRDGYTF	TGTGCAAGTCGCTGGAACCGGGACAGGGGTAGAGATGGCTACACCTTC
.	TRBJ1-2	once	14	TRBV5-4	CASSLGGESYGYTF	TGTGCCAGCAGCTTGGGGGGAGAAAGCTATGGCTACACCTTC
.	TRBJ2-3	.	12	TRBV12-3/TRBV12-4	CASSLVGDTQYF	TGTGCCAGCAGTCTCGTGGGGGATACGCAGTATTTT
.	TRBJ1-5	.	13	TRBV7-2	CASSLIGGQPQHF	TGTGCCAGCAGCTTAATAGGGGGGCAGCCCCAGCATTTT
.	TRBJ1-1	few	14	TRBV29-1	CSVGNSHVNTEAFF	TGCAGCGTTGGGAACAGCCATGTTAACACTGAAGCTTTCTTT
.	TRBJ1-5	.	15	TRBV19	CASSTRGAINQPQHF	TGTGCCAGTAGTACTCGAGGGGCCATCAATCAGCCCCAGCATTTT
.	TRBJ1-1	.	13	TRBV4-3	CASSVTENTEAFF	TGCGCCAGCAGCGTAACGGAAAACACTGAAGCTTTCTTT
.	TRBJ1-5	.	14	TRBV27	CASSFRGTNQPQHF	TGTGCCAGCAGTTTTCGGGGGACCAATCAGCCCCAGCATTTT
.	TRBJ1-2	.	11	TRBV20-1	CSARAGIGYTF	TGCAGTGCTAGAGCGGGGATCGGCTACACCTTC
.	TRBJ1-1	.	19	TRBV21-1	CASSVTLKADRGKNTEAFF	TGTGCCAGCAGTGTCACCCTGAAGGCAGACAGGGGGAAGAACACTGAAGCTTTCTTT
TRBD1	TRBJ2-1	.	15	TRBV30	CAWSVNRGRVYEQFF	TGTGCCTGGAGTGTAAACAGGGGGCGCGTATATGAGCAGTTCTTC
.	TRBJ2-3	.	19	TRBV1	CTSSQLGGLAGEETDTQYF	TGCACCAGCAGCCAACTAGGAGGGCTAGCGGGGGAGGAGACAGATACGCAGTATTTT
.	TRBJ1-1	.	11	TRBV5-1	CASSLGERVFF	TGCGCCAGCAGCTTGGGAGAACGCGTTTTCTTT
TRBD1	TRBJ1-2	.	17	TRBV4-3	CASSQYPAGQVMGGYTF	TGCGCCAGCAGCCAATATCCCGCGGGACAGGTTATGGGGGGCTACACCTTC
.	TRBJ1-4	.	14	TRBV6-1	CASSEFSGNEKLFF	TGTGCCAGCAGTGAATTCTCGGGAAATGAAAAACTGTTTTTT
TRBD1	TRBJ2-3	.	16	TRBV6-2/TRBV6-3	CASSTRDRGHTDTQYF	TGTGCCAGCAGCACCCGGGACAGGGGGCACACAGATACGCAGTATTTT
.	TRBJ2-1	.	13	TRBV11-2	CASSLSQNNEQFF	TGTGCCAGCAGCTTATCCCAGAACAATGAGCAGTTCTTC
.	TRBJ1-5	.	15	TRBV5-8	CASSLGQSSNQPQHF	TGTGCCAGCAGTTTGGGGCAGAGTAGCAATCAGCCCCAGCATTTT
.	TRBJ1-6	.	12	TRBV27	CASSARNSPLHF	TGTGCCAGCAGTGCAAGAAATTCACCCCTCCACTTT
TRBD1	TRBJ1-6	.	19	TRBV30	CAWSVRIGTGSSYNSPLHF	TGTGCCTGGAGTGTACGAATCGGGACAGGTAGCTCCTATAATTCACCCCTCCACTTT
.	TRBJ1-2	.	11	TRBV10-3	CATTMSHGYTF	TGTGCCACTACCATGTCTCATGGCTACACCTTC
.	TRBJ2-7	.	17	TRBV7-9	CASSLAGGTFYPYEQYF	TGTGCCAGCAGCTTAGCCGGCGGGACTTTCTATCCCTACGAGCAGTACTTC
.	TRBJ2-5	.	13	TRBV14	CASSPAGQETQYF	TGTGCCAGCAGCCCCGCGGGCCAAGAGACCCAGTACTTC
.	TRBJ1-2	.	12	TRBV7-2	CASSPVDYGYTF	TGTGCCAGCAGCCCGGTCGACTATGGCTACACCTTC
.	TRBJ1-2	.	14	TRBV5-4	CASSLGPGRDGYTF	TGTGCCAGCAGCTTGGGTCCAGGTCGGGATGGCTACACCTTC
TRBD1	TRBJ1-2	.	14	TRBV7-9	CASSLDRGGYGYTF	TGTGCCAGCAGCTTAGACAGGGGGGGCTATGGCTACACCTTC
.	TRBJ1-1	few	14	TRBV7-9	CASSLGRMNTEAFF	TGTGCCAGCAGCTTAGGGCGGATGAACACTGAAGCTTTCTTT
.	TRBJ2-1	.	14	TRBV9	CASSRDPHYNEQFF	TGTGCCAGCAGCAGGGACCCCCACTACAATGAGCAGTTCTTC
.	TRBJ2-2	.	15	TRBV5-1	CASSSEGADTGELFF	TGCGCCAGCAGTTCGGAGGGGGCGGACACCGGGGAGCTGTTTTTT
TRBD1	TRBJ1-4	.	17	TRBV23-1	CASSQSDPGGYNEKLFF	TGCGCCAGCAGTCAATCGGACCCAGGGGGATATAATGAAAAACTGTTTTTT
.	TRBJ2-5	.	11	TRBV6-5	CASSFRETQYF	TGTGCCAGCAGTTTCCGGGAGACCCAGTACTTC
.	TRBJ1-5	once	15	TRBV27	CASSLRGISNQPQHF	TGTGCCAGCAGTTTAAGGGGCATTAGCAATCAGCCCCAGCATTTT
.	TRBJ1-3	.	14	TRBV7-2	CASSPEGTGNTIYF	TGTGCCAGCAGCCCCGAAGGAACTGGAAACACCATATATTTT
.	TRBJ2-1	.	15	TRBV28	CASSSFGLTGREQFF	TGTGCCAGCAGTTCGTTTGGCCTCACAGGTCGAGAGCAGTTCTTC
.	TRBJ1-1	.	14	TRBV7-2	CASSFTGLNTEAFF	TGTGCCAGCAGCTTCACAGGGTTGAACACTGAAGCTTTCTTT
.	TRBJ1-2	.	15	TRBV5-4	CASSLAVSGNYGYTF	TGTGCCAGCAGCTTGGCCGTCAGTGGGAACTATGGCTACACCTTC